This T cell receptor beta chain originates from a study of human T cells and chemical hapten exposure. This clonotype was counted at least ten times. As yet, its antigen is unknown. Study results and limitations: Following DPC sensitization, TCRs present above 1 in 1000 frequency showed no change.

The time point denotes: patch test 3, about 24 weeks after DPC sensitization. Treatment given: therapeutic diphenylcyclopropenone sensitization with weekly scalp DPC. TCRdb reprocessed the RACE reads via MiXCR and lists one record per CDR3 protein. The sample records 95,000 to 150,000 distinct CDR3 sequences, around 11% being singletons. V lost 5 bases and J lost 4; bases outside the gene matches: 5. Germline V lookup: CDR1 MDHEN, CDR2 SYDVKM. The CDR3 is 14 amino acids. The chain couples TRBV28 to TRBJ1-5; 7 nucleotides line up with TRBD1. The sequences come from whole blood, collected in connection with sensitization to the hapten diphenylcyclopropenone (DPC). This sequence was found in a woman aged 50 to 60 with alopecia areata. Some clones in this sample may be carry-over from other donors' samples. CDR3 protein: CASSPGTVNQPQHF. The DNA of the CDR3 is TGTGCCAGCAGTCCCGGGACAGTTAATCAGCCCCAGCATTTT.